A single sample gave rise to the 3 T cell receptor beta chains below, sequenced in a study of blood T cell repertoires in COVID-19. Sequenced by immunoSEQ multiplex PCR; TCRdb stores in-frame clones only, minus some. The sample shows roughly 670,000 clones, just under 90% of them seen only once. The sequencing sample was made of peripheral blood. These receptors all stem from a woman aged 18-29 years with acute or convalescent COVID-19.

The chain has TRBV5-1 and TRBJ1-5; D ambiguous. V gave up 0 bases and J gave up 6 bases, with 10 bases separating them. This CDR3 contains 14 residues. In germline, CDR1 is SGHRS, CDR2 YFSETQ. The CDR3 nucleotides read TGCGCCAGCAGCTTGGGAAGGGAGGGTCAGCCCCAGCATTTT. Residues: CASSLGREGQPQHF.

The rearrangement joins TRBV10-3 to TRBJ2-7; a weak D match, TRBD1 (6 bases). The CDR3 totals 14 residues. The V gene lost 2 bases and the J gene lost 5 bases, with 13 bases spanning the gap. Germline loops: CDR1 ENHRY, CDR2 SYGVKD. The CDR3: CAISEENRDHEQYF. CDR3 in DNA: TGTGCCATCAGTGAGGAGAACAGGGATCACGAGCAGTACTTC.

J is TRBJ2-7 and V is TRBV5-1; maybe TRBD1 (6 bases). The germline V gene encodes CDR1 SGHRS and CDR2 YFSETQ. V was cut by 0 bases and J by 9 bases, with 16 bases left in between. The length of the CDR3 is 14 residues. CDR3: CASSLGLQGIPQYF. The CDR3 bases are TGCGCCAGCAGCTTGGGATTACAGGGAATCCCGCAGTACTTC.